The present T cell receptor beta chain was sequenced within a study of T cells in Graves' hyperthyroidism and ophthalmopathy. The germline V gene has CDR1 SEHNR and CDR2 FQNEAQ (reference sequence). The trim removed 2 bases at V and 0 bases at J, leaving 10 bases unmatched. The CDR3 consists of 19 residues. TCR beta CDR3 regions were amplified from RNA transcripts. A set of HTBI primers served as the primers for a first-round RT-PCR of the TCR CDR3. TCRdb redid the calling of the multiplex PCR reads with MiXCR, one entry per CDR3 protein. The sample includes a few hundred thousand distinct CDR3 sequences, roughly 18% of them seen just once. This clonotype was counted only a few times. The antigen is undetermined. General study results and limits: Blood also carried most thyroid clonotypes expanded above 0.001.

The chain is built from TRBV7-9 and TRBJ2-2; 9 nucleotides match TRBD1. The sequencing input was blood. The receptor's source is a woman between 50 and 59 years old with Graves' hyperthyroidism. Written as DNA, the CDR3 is TGTGCCAGCAGCTTATTGGAGGGACAGGGACTTACGAACACCGGGGAGCTGTTTTTT. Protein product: CASSLLEGQGLTNTGELFF.